The source of this TCR beta chain is a study of blood T cell repertoires in COVID-19. As for the study in general: The analysed material was cDNA or gDNA that came from T cells, B-cell-depleted T cells, or PBMCs.

Trimming removed 3 bases from V and 1 base from J, with 6 bases in between. The CDR3 is made up of 13 amino acids. Germline lookup yields CDR1 MRHNA and CDR2 SNTAGT. Sequenced by immunoSEQ multiplex PCR; TCRdb stores in-frame clones only, minus some. The sample lists roughly 86,000 clones; around 86% were seen once. The sample taken for sequencing was peripheral blood. The V and J genes are TRBV6-4 and TRBJ1-1; D not resolved. The source is a man aged 50 or older with active or convalescent COVID-19. CDR3: CASSEAPNTEAFF. The CDR3 nucleotides are TGTGCCAGCAGTGAAGCCCCGAACACTGAAGCTTTCTTT.